This T cell receptor beta chain is drawn from a study of T-cell reconstitution after alpha-beta-depleted transplantation in children. The CDR3 totals 15 residues. The V and J ends lost 4 bases and 5 bases, in that order; junction bases with no gene match: 6. This clonotype was observed at least ten times. Unique molecular identifiers were incorporated into the prepared TCRbeta library. TCRdb independently ran MiXCR on the PCR reads; one entry per CDR3 protein. Here the sample spans approximately 640,000 distinct CDR3 sequences, roughly 17% being singletons. The clonotype comes from a human donor who donated a stem cell graft to a child with acute myeloid leukemia. This sample comprised PBMCs from the stem cell graft donor, obtained from the stem cell graft. The chain is built from TRBV12-3 or TRBV12-4 and TRBJ2-2; 8 bases match TRBD1. The CDR3 region is CASSYGTGLTGELFF. The CDR3, as DNA: TGTGCCAGCAGTTACGGGACAGGTCTTACCGGGGAGCTGTTTTTT.